These 5 T cell receptor beta chains came from one sample sequenced in a study of Ad26.COV2.S vaccination and SARS-CoV-2 variants. Method: immunoSEQ multiplex PCR; TCRdb's copy keeps in-frame clones and lacks some. This table holds fewer than 600,000 clones, 89% found once. Regarding treatment: around 19 received Ad26.COV2.S at low or high dose, single or two shots; about 5 received placebo; per-sample allocation not given. Collection of samples fell on day 63 after the first vaccine or placebo injection. The sample was peripheral blood, taken in a trial of Ad26.COV2.S vaccine versus placebo. The receptors derive from a person aged 18 to 65 who received the Ad26.COV2.S COVID-19 vaccine or a placebo.

This chain links TRBV13 with TRBJ1-1; D not certain. Trimming pared 6 bases from V and 1 base from J, leaving 9 bases between. The CDR3 runs 13 residues. The germline gives CDR1 PRHDT, CDR2 FYEKMQ (reference sequence). The CDR3 reads CASRKDPNTEAFF. In DNA form, the CDR3 reads TGTGCCAGCAGGAAGGACCCGAACACTGAAGCTTTCTTT.

The chain couples TRBV28 to TRBJ2-3, with TRBD2 matching over 7 bases. V lost 3 bases and J lost 3; bases outside the gene matches: 3. The CDR3 totals 14 residues. Germline CDR1 MDHEN, CDR2 SYDVKM. The DNA for the CDR3 is TGTGCCAGCAGTTTTGCTAGCGGAACAGATACGCAGTATTTT. Protein: CASSFASGTDTQYF.

The rearrangement joins TRBV27 to TRBJ2-1; D not certain. V lost 6 bases to trimming and J lost 5 bases, with 14 bases between them. Germline-derived CDR1 and CDR2 are MNHEY and SMNVEV (reference sequence). The CDR3 covers 14 residues. Here the CDR3 DNA reads TGTGCCAGCAGGGCTTGGGCTGACGACAATGAGCAGTTCTTC. Its protein is CASRAWADDNEQFF.

The V call is TRBV18, the J call TRBJ1-1; 7 bases are a match to TRBD1. V was pared by 5 bases and J by 1 base, with 7 bases of the junction left unmatched. CDR1 is KGHSH and CDR2 is LQKENI in the germline V gene. CDR3 length: 15 residues. CDR3: CASSSPGQQNTEAFF. The CDR3 DNA sequence: TGTGCCAGCTCATCCCCGGGACAGCAGAACACTGAAGCTTTCTTT. The full variable domain, rest sourced from reference TRBV18 and TRBJ1-1, is NAGVMQNPRHLVRRRGQEARLRCSPMKGHSHVYWYRQLPEEGLKFMVYLQKENIIDESGMPKERFSAEFPKEGPSILRIQQVVRGDSAAYFCASSSPGQQNTEAFFGQGTRLTVV.

The chain links TRBV29-1 to TRBJ2-3, with D possibly being TRBD2 (6 bases). V lost 5 bases to trimming and J lost 5 bases, with 14 bases between them. The CDR3 consists of 13 residues. Germline lookup yields CDR1 SQVTM and CDR2 ANQGSEA. The CDR3 is CSVRWGGGDTQYF. CDR3 coding DNA: TGCAGCGTTCGTTGGGGAGGCGGAGATACGCAGTATTTT.